The next 14 T cell receptor beta chains were all read from a single sample in a study of cytomegalovirus exposure and HLA in healthy donors. In the PCR, 60 Vbeta and 13 Jbeta primers were used. Only in-frame clones appear in the TCRdb table, and some are missing; sequencing was by immunoSEQ multiplex PCR. This table lists about 41,000 clones. The sequenced sample was PBMCs. The receptors were sampled from a man aged 25-45 years in good health and CMV-seronegative.

J is TRBJ2-1 and V is TRBV11-2, with a possible D match to TRBD1 (6 bases). The CDR3 sequence is 14 residues long. The V end lost 5 bases, the J end lost 7 bases, and 15 bases lay between the germline ends. CDR1 is SGHAT and CDR2 is FQNNGV in the germline V gene. For the CDR3, the DNA is TGTGCCAGCAGCCGGACAGAGGGTTGGAATGAGCAGTTCTTC. This codes for CASSRTEGWNEQFF. Full variable domain (outside the CDR3, taken from reference TRBV11-2 and TRBJ2-1): EAGVAQSPRYKIIEKRQSVAFWCNPISGHATLYWYQQILGQGPKLLIQFQNNGVVDDSQLPKDRFSAERLKGVDSTLKIQPAKLEDSAVYLCASSRTEGWNEQFFGPGTRLTVL.

The chain combines TRBV5-6 with TRBJ2-3; 7 nucleotides line up with TRBD2. V shed 3 bases, J shed 6 bases, and the junction held 10 bases outside the gene matches. CDR1 and CDR2 (germline): SGHDT, YYEEEE. The CDR3 contains 15 residues. The CDR3 loop reads CASSSGLVLTDTQYF. The DNA of the CDR3 is TGTGCCAGCAGCTCCGGACTAGTTTTAACGGATACGCAGTATTTT.

This rearrangement joins TRBV5-1 to TRBJ1-1; 7 nucleotides match TRBD1. Germline CDR1 and CDR2: SGHRS and YFSETQ. The CDR3 spans 14 residues. V lost 4 bases to trimming and J lost 2 bases; unmatched junction nucleotides: 5. For the CDR3, the DNA is TGCGCCAGCAGCCCAACAGGGGCCAACACTGAAGCTTTCTTT. It is translated as CASSPTGANTEAFF.

The chain joins TRBV12-5 to TRBJ2-1, with TRBD2 identical over 15 bases. CDR1 and CDR2 from the germline V gene are LGHNT and FRNRAP. The CDR3 is 15 residues long. The J segment lost 15 bases and the V segment lost 5 bases, leaving 11 bases of the junction unmatched. CDR3: CASGVGLAGGPDTFF. CDR3 DNA: TGTGCTAGTGGTGTAGGACTAGCGGGAGGGCCCGACACGTTCTTC.

The chain uses TRBV2 and TRBJ2-1, with D tentatively TRBD2 (5 bases). V dropped 7 bases and J dropped 3 bases, with 7 bases sitting between them. This CDR3 is 12 amino acids long. In germline, CDR1 is SNHLY, CDR2 FYNNEI. CDR3 DNA sequence: TGTGCCAGCAAGAGGGACTACAATGAGCAGTTCTTC. It specifies CASKRDYNEQFF.

The rearrangement links TRBV5-5 to TRBJ1-5, with no clear D. This CDR3 is 13 amino acids long. The V end lost 1 base, the J end lost 7 bases, and 9 bases lay between the germline ends. In germline, CDR1 is SGHKS, CDR2 YYEKEE (reference sequence). In DNA form, the CDR3 reads TGTGCCAGCAGCTTGTTAATGGCCCAGCCCCAGCATTTT. Translated: CASSLLMAQPQHF.

This chain uses TRBV4-3 with TRBJ1-1; 9 nucleotides align to TRBD1. CDR3 length equals 14 residues. Trimming took 4 bases from V and 7 from J; bases not matched to a gene: 7. The germline CDR1 and CDR2 sequences are LGHNA and YSLEER. Here the CDR3 reads CASSRETGGLEAFF. CDR3 bases: TGCGCCAGCAGCCGCGAGACAGGGGGTCTTGAAGCTTTCTTT.

The V and J genes are TRBV12-5 and TRBJ1-5, with a tentative D call TRBD1 (5 bases). The CDR3 has 14 residues. V lost 2 bases and J lost 5, with 10 bases in between. CDR1 and CDR2 (germline): LGHNT, FRNRAP. CDR3: CASGLSTGYQPQHF. CDR3 sequence (DNA): TGTGCTAGTGGTTTGTCTACAGGCTATCAGCCCCAGCATTTT.

The chain carries TRBV15 and TRBJ2-4; D is uncertain. The CDR3 extends over 16 amino acids. Germline values: CDR1 LNHNV, CDR2 YYDKDF (reference sequence). Trimming removed 0 bases from V and 7 bases from J, with 16 bases in between. The CDR3 reads CATSRDLNRVGNIQYF. DNA for the CDR3: TGTGCCACCAGCAGAGATCTGAACAGAGTTGGGAACATTCAGTACTTC.

CDR3 sequence reads: CATSRGRGGSTGELFF. The CDR3 bases are TGTGCCACCAGCAGAGGGCGGGGGGGCAGCACCGGGGAGCTGTTTTTT. This chain connects TRBV15 to TRBJ2-2; 9 bases are a match to TRBD2. The CDR3 length is 16 residues. Germline CDR1 is LNHNV and CDR2 is YYDKDF (reference sequence). The trim removed 1 base at V and 4 bases at J, leaving 4 bases unmatched. The full variable domain, with the rest looked up from reference TRBV15 and TRBJ2-2, is DAMVIQNPRYQVTQFGKPVTLSCSQTLNHNVMYWYQQKSSQAPKLLFHYYDKDFNNEADTPDNFQSRRPNTSFCFLDIRSPGLGDTAMYLCATSRGRGGSTGELFFGEGSRLTVL.

V usage is TRBV6-5 and J usage is TRBJ1-1, with a possible D match to TRBD1 (6 bases). V was pared by 4 bases and J by 10 bases, with 13 bases between. In germline, CDR1 is MNHEY, CDR2 SVGAGI. This CDR3 is built from 12 residues. CDR3 loop: CASSFLGAGAFF. In DNA, the CDR3 is TGTGCCAGCAGTTTCCTGGGGGCTGGAGCTTTCTTT.

The J gene is TRBJ1-1, the V gene TRBV18; weak D call: TRBD1 (6 bases). This CDR3 has 15 residues. From germline, CDR1 is KGHSH and CDR2 LQKENI. Trimming cost V 6 bases and J 1 base, with 15 bases left between them. This CDR3 reads CASSQDGRGNTEAFF. In DNA form, the CDR3 reads TGTGCCAGCTCCCAAGATGGCAGGGGGAACACTGAAGCTTTCTTT.

The genes are TRBV9 and TRBJ1-4; TRBD1 matches at 7 bases. CDR3 length equals 15 residues. Germline CDR1 SGDLS, CDR2 YYNGEE. With 1 base clipped from V and 5 bases from J, the junction kept 5 bases outside the gene matches. DNA of the CDR3: TGTGCCAGCAGCGTACAGGGGGACAAGAATGAAAAACTGTTTTTT. It specifies CASSVQGDKNEKLFF.

This chain uses TRBV7-8 with TRBJ2-7; TRBD1 matches 9 bases. The CDR3 is 15 residues long. Germline loops: CDR1 SGHVS, CDR2 FQNEAQ. With V trimmed by 1 base and J by 4 bases, 5 bases remained unmatched. The CDR3 DNA follows: TGTGCCAGCAGCTTAGGGACAGGGGAGTTTTACGAGCAGTACTTC. This gives the protein CASSLGTGEFYEQYF.